The 7 T cell receptor beta chains reported below all come from one sample, sequenced in a study of shared clonotypes between healthy human individuals. The repertoire was sequenced with immunoSEQ multiplex PCR; TCRdb's copy has only in-frame clones and lacks some. The sample carries millions of clones, around 95% recorded once. The sequencing input was naive CD4+ T cells sorted from blood. The subset was: CD45RA+ positively selected. These receptors were taken from a man younger than 35 in good health.

V and J are TRBV7-2 and TRBJ2-4; possible D gene TRBD2, 6 bases. V was pared by 7 bases and J by 4 bases, with 20 bases between. The CDR3 loop spans 16 amino acids. Germline assignment: CDR1 SGHTA and CDR2 FQGNSA. CDR3: CASIDSGRPGKNIQYF. CDR3 sequence (DNA): TGTGCCAGCATCGATAGCGGTCGACCGGGGAAAAACATTCAGTACTTC.

In regard to this clone: Other DNA sequences in this specimen translate into the identical CDR3. The chain combines TRBV5-4 with TRBJ1-1; TRBD1 is a possible D gene (5 bases). Trimming took off 4 bases at V and 4 bases at J, with 14 bases between the two ends. Germline CDR1 is SGHNT and CDR2 is YYREEE (reference sequence). The CDR3 runs to 14 residues. CDR3 sequence reads: CASSAGPSGTEAFF. The CDR3 DNA reads TGTGCCAGCAGCGCGGGACCGTCGGGCACTGAAGCTTTCTTT. The variable domain in full, completed from reference TRBV5-4 and TRBJ1-1, reads ETGVTQSPTHLIKTRGQQVTLRCSSQSGHNTVSWYQQALGQGPQFIFQYYREEENGRGNFPPRFSGLQFPNYSSELNVNALELDDSALYLCASSAGPSGTEAFFGQGTRLTVV.

The chain has TRBV6-1 and TRBJ2-1; D might be TRBD2 (5 bases). Trimming removed 4 bases from V and 4 bases from J, with 14 bases in between. Germline V gives CDR1 MNHNS, CDR2 SASEGT. This CDR3 is built from 15 residues. The CDR3 DNA reads TGTGCCAGCAGTGGGTCAGAGAGGGTGTACAATGAGCAGTTCTTC. Protein product: CASSGSERVYNEQFF.

The chain recombines TRBV19 with TRBJ2-3; D uncertain. This CDR3 spans 13 amino acids. Per germline, CDR1 LNHDA and CDR2 SQIVND (reference sequence). Trimming shortened V by 8 bases and J by 6 bases, and 15 bases separated the two germline ends. The CDR3 DNA follows: TGTGCCAGTGGCCTGGGTGTTTGGGATACGCAGTATTTT. This encodes CASGLGVWDTQYF.

Regarding this clone: A much larger clone differs from this one at a single base, so this may be a read error. The same CDR3 can be traced to other DNA sequences in this sample. The V call is TRBV5-8, the J call TRBJ2-7, with D unresolved. Germline V lookup: CDR1 SGHTS, CDR2 YDEGEE. Trimming took off 2 bases at V and 0 bases at J, with 0 bases between the two ends. The length of the CDR3 is 11 residues. DNA for the CDR3: TGTGCCAGCAGCTTCTCCTACGAGCAGTACTTC. This sequence encodes CASSFSYEQYF.

The rearrangement links TRBV6-1 to TRBJ2-7, with D perhaps being TRBD1 or TRBD2 (7 bases each). There are 14 residues in the CDR3. V dropped 4 bases and J dropped 7 bases, with 17 bases sitting between them. Germline lookup yields CDR1 MNHNS and CDR2 SASEGT. CDR3: CASSAYRQGGEQYF. As DNA, the CDR3 is TGTGCCAGCAGTGCCTACCGACAGGGAGGGGAGCAGTACTTC.

The chain carries TRBV6-5 and TRBJ1-3, with D tentatively TRBD1 (5 bases). The germline V gene has CDR1 MNHEY and CDR2 SVGAGI. This CDR3 has 15 amino acids. V lost 4 bases, J lost 0 bases, and 10 bases lay in between. The CDR3 here is CASSSGRLSGNTIYF. The CDR3, as DNA: TGTGCCAGCAGTTCGGGACGGCTCTCTGGAAACACCATATATTTT.